The clone carrying this T cell receptor beta chain appeared once. Data came from immunoSEQ multiplex PCR; TCRdb stores just in-frame clones and leaves some out. The sample includes some 70,000 clones, about 92% of them seen just once. Germline V lookup: CDR1 SGHTA, CDR2 FQGNSA. V lost 5 bases, J lost 5 bases, and 13 bases lay in between. This CDR3 comprises 14 residues. The data are from a study of OX40 agonist ivuxolimab in advanced cancers. Study overall: Those treated in dose escalation had hepatocellular carcinoma, melanoma, renal cell cancer or head and neck cancer.

The clonotype comes from an adult with an advanced solid tumor such as melanoma, head and neck, liver or kidney cancer. The chain is built from TRBV7-2 and TRBJ1-5; D remains ambiguous. Sequencing used CD4+ or CD8+ T cells sorted from blood, obtained in a trial of the OX40 agonist ivuxolimab. The CDR3 loop is CASSPRGGDQPQHF. For the CDR3, the DNA is TGTGCCAGCAGCCCCCGCGGAGGAGATCAGCCCCAGCATTTT. The full variable domain, in which reference TRBV7-2 and TRBJ1-5 provide the parts outside the CDR3, is GAGVSQSPSNKVTEKGKDVELRCDPISGHTALYWYRQSLGQGLEFLIYFQGNSAPDKSGLPSDRFSAERTGGSVSTLTIQRTQQEDSAVYLCASSPRGGDQPQHFGDGTRLSIL.